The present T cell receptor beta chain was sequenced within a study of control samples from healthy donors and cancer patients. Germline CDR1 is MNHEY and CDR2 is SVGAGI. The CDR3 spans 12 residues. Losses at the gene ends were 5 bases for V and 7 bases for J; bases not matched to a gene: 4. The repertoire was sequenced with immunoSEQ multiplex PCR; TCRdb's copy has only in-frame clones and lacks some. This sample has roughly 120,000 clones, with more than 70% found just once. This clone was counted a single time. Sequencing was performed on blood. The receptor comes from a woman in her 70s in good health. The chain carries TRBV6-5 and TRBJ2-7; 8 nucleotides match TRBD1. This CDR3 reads CASSNRGREQYF. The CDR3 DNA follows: TGTGCCAGCAGTAACAGGGGGAGGGAGCAGTACTTC.